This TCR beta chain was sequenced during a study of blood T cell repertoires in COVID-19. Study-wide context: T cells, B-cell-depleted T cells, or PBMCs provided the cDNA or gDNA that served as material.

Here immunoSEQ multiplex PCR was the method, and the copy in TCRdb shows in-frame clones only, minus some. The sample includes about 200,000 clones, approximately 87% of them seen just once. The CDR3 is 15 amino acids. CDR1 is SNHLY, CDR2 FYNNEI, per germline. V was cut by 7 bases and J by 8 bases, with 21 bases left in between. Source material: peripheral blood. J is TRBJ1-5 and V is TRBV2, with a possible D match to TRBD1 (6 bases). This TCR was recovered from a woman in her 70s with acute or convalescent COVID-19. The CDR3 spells CASTQEWTDLEPQHF. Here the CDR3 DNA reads TGTGCCAGCACACAAGAATGGACAGATTTAGAGCCCCAGCATTTT.